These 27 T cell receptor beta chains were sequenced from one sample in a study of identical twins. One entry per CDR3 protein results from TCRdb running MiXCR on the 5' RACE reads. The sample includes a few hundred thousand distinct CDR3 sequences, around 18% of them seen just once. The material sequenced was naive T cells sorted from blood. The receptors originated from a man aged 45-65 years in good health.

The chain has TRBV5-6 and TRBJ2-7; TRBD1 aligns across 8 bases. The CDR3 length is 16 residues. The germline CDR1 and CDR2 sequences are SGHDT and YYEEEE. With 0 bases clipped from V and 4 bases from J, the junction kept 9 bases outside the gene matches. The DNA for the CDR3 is TGTGCCAGCAGCTTGGTGTCCGGACAGGGTGTGTACGAGCAGTACTTC. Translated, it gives CASSLVSGQGVYEQYF.

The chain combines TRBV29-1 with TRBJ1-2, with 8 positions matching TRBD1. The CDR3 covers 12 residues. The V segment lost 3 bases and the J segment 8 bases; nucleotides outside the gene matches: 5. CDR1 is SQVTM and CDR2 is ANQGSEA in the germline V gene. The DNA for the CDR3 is TGCAGCGTTGACGACAGGGGTAGAGGCTACACCTTC. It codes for CSVDDRGRGYTF.

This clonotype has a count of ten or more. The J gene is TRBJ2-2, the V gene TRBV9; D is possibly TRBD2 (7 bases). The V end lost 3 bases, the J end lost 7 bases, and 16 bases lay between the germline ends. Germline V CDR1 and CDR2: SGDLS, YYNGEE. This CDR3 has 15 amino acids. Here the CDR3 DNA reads TGTGCCAGCAGCGCCTCACAGGGACTAAACGGGGAGCTGTTTTTT. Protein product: CASSASQGLNGELFF.

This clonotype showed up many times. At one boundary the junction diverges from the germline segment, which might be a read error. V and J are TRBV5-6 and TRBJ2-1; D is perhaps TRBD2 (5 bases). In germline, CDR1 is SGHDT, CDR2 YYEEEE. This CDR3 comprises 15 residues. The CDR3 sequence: CASSLEGRGYSEQFF. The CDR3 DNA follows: TGTGCCAGCAGCTTGGAGGGTCGAGGGTACAGTGAGCAGTTCTTC.

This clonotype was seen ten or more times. The CDR3 loop reads CASSLALKEETQYF. CDR3 in DNA: TGCGCCAGCAGCTTGGCCTTGAAGGAAGAGACCCAGTACTTC. The chain is built from TRBV5-1 and TRBJ2-5, with D unclear. This CDR3 contains 14 residues. CDR1 and CDR2 from the germline V gene are SGHRS and YFSETQ. V lost 0 bases and J lost 3, with 9 bases in between. The full variable domain, with the rest looked up from reference TRBV5-1 and TRBJ2-5, is KAGVTQTPRYLIKTRGQQVTLSCSPISGHRSVSWYQQTPGQGLQFLFEYFSETQRNKGNFPGRFSGRQFSNSRSEMNVSTLELGDSALYLCASSLALKEETQYFGPGTRLLVL.

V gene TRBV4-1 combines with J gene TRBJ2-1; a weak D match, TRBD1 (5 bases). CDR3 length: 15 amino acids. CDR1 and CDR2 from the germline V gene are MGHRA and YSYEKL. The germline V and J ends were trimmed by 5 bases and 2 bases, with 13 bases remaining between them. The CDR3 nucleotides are TGCGCCAGCAGCTGGCAGGGTGTTCCCTACAATGAGCAGTTCTTC. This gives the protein CASSWQGVPYNEQFF.

The CDR3 spells CASSPGLQVGYEQYF. The CDR3, as DNA: TGTGCCAGCAGCCCGGGACTCCAAGTTGGCTACGAGCAGTACTTC. The chain joins TRBV7-3 to TRBJ2-7; a possible D gene is TRBD2 (6 bases). Trimming removed 5 bases at V and 3 bases at J, with 17 bases between. Germline V CDR1 and CDR2: SGHTA, FQGTGA. The CDR3 runs to 15 residues.

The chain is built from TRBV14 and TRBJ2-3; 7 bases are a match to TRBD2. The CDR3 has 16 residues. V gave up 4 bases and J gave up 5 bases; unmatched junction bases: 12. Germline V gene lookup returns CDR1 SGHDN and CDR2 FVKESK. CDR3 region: CASSPGEGRIGDTQYF. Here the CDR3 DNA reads TGTGCCAGCAGCCCCGGGGAGGGGAGGATTGGAGATACGCAGTATTTT.

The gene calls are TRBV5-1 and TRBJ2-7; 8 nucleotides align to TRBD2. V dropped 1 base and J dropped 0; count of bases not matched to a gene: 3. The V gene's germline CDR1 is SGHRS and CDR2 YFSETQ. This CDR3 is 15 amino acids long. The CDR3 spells CASSLLRGDSYEQYF. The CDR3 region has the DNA TGCGCCAGCAGCTTGCTGCGGGGGGACTCCTACGAGCAGTACTTC. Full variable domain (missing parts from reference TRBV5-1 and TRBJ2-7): KAGVTQTPRYLIKTRGQQVTLSCSPISGHRSVSWYQQTPGQGLQFLFEYFSETQRNKGNFPGRFSGRQFSNSRSEMNVSTLELGDSALYLCASSLLRGDSYEQYFGPGTRLTVT.

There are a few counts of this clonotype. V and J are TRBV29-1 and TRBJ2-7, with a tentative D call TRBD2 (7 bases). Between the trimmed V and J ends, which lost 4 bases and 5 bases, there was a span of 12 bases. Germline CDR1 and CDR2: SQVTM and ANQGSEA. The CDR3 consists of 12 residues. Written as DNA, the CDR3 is TGCAGCGTTGCTAGGGGGGGCGACGAGCAGTACTTC. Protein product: CSVARGGDEQYF.

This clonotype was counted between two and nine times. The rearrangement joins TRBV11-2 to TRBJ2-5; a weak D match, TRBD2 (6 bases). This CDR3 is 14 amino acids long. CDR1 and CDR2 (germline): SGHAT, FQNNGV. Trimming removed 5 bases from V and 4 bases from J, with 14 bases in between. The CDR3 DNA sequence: TGTGCCAGCAGCGTCGGGGTCGGGAGAGAGACCCAGTACTTC. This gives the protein CASSVGVGRETQYF. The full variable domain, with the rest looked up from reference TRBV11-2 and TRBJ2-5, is EAGVAQSPRYKIIEKRQSVAFWCNPISGHATLYWYQQILGQGPKLLIQFQNNGVVDDSQLPKDRFSAERLKGVDSTLKIQPAKLEDSAVYLCASSVGVGRETQYFGPGTRLLVL.

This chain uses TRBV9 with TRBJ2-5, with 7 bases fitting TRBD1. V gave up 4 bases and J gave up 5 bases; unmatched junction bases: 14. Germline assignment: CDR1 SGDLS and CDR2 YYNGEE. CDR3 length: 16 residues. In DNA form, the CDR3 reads TGTGCCAGCAGCCGGGCCCCTAGCTCCAGGGGGGAGACCCAGTACTTC. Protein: CASSRAPSSRGETQYF.

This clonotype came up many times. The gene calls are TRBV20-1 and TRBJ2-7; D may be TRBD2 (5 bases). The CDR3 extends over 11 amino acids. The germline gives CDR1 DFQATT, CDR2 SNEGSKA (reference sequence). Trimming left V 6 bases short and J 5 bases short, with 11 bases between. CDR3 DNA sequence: TGCAGTGCCCTGAGGAGGCACGAGCAGTACTTC. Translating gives CSALRRHEQYF.

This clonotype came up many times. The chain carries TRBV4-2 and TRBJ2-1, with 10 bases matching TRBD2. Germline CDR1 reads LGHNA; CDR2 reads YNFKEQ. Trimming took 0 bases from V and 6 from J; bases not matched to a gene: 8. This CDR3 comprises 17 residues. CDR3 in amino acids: CASSQDWGLAGANEQFF. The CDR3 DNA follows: TGTGCCAGCAGCCAAGATTGGGGCCTAGCGGGAGCCAATGAGCAGTTCTTC.

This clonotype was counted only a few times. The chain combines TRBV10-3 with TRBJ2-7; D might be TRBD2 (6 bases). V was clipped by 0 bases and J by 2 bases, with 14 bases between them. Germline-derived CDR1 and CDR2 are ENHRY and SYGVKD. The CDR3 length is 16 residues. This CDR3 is CAISESLGGETYEQYF. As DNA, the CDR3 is TGTGCCATCAGTGAGTCACTGGGCGGGGAAACCTACGAGCAGTACTTC.

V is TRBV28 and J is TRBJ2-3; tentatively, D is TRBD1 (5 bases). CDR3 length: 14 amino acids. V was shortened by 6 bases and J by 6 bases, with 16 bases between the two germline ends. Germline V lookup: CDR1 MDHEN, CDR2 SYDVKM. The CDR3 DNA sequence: TGTGCCAGCAGACTTGCCCGCAGGGTTGATACGCAGTATTTT. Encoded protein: CASRLARRVDTQYF.

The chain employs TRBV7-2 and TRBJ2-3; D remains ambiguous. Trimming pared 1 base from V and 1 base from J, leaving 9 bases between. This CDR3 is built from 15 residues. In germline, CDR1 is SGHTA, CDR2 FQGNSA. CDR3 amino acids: CASSLVLRGTDTQYF. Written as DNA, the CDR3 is TGTGCCAGCAGCTTAGTTCTTCGTGGCACAGATACGCAGTATTTT.

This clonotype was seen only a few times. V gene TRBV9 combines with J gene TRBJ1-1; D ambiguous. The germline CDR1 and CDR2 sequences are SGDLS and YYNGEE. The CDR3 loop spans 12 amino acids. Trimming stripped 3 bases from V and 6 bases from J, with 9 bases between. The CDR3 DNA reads TGTGCCAGCAGCGGCGTGGGCTCTGAAGCTTTCTTT. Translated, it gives CASSGVGSEAFF. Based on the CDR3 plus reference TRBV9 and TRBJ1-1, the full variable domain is DSGVTQTPKHLITATGQRVTLRCSPRSGDLSVYWYQQSLDQGLQFLIQYYNGEERAKGNILERFSAQQFPDLHSELNLSSLELGDSALYFCASSGVGSEAFFGQGTRLTVV.

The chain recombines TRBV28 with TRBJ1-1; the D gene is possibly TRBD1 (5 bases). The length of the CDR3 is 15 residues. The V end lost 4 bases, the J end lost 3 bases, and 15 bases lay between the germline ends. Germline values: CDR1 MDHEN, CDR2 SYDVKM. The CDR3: CASSSLQAWYTEAFF. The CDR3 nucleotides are TGTGCCAGCAGTTCCTTACAGGCCTGGTACACTGAAGCTTTCTTT.

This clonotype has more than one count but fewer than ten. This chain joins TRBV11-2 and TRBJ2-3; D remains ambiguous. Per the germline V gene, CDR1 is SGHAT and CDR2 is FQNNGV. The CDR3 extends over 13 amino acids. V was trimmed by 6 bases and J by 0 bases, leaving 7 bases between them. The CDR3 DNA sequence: TGTGCCAGCAGTCGGCCTAGCACAGATACGCAGTATTTT. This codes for CASSRPSTDTQYF.

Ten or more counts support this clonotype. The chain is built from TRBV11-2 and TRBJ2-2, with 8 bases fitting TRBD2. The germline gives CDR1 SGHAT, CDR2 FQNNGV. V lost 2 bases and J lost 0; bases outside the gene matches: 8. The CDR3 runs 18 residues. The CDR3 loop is CASSLWRGATSNTGELFF. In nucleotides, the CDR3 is TGTGCCAGCAGCTTATGGCGGGGGGCTACCTCGAACACCGGGGAGCTGTTTTTT.

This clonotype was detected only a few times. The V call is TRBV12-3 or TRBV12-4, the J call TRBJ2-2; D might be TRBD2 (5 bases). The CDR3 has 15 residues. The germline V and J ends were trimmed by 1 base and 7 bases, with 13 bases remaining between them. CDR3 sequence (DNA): TGTGCCAGCAGTTTAGGAGGGCCAAATATCGGGGAGCTGTTTTTT. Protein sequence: CASSLGGPNIGELFF.

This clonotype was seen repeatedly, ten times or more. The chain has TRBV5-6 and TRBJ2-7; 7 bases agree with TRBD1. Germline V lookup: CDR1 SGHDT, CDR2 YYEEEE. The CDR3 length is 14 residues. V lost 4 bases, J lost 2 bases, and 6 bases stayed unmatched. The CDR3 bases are TGTGCCAGCAGCCTCAGGGGGTCCCCCTACGAGCAGTACTTC. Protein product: CASSLRGSPYEQYF.

The DNA of the CDR3 is TGTGCCAGCAGCAAAGCACTACAGGGACCGCGACTCAATCAGCCCCAGCATTTT. This codes for CASSKALQGPRLNQPQHF. The chain recombines TRBV21-1 with TRBJ1-5; no check of the table's D call, TRBD1, against the DNA was made. TRBV21-1 has pseudogene status. This CDR3 region has 18 residues.

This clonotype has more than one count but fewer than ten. CDR3 residues: CASSVGLDSYEQYF. Here the CDR3 DNA reads TGTGCCAGCAGCGTAGGGCTGGACTCCTACGAGCAGTACTTC. V and J are TRBV9 and TRBJ2-7; D uncertain. V lost 0 bases, J lost 0 bases, and 7 bases lay in between. The germline V gene has CDR1 SGDLS and CDR2 YYNGEE. The length of the CDR3 is 14 residues.

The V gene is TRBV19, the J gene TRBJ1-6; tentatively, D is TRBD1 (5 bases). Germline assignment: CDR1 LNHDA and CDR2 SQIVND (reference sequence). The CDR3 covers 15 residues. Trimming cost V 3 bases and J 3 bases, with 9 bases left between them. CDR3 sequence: CASSIRDGYNSPLHF. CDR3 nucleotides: TGTGCCAGTAGTATCCGGGACGGCTATAATTCACCCCTCCACTTT.

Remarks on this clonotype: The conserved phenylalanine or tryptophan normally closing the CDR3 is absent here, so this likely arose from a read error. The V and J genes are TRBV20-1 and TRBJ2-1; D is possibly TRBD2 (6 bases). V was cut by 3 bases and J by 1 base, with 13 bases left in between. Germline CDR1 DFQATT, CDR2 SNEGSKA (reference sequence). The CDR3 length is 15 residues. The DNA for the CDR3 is TGCAGTGCTAGGGTGGGAGGATCGTCCTACAATGAGCAGTTCCTC. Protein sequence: CSARVGGSSYNEQFL.